This record concerns one TCR beta chain sequence. The target of this receptor is not known. One base away there is no much larger clone; base qualities are not given. The library was built by means of the immunoSEQ multiplex PCR assay. The clones in this table, taken by TCRdb from immuneACCESS, are in-frame only. Not every clone is retained; where verified, under half of the shortfall comes from an unresolved V gene, and the cause of the rest is unknown. Present in this sample are tens of thousands of clones, around 94% of which were seen just once. The leading ten clones occupy about 0.4% of the sample. This sample was taken from a study of technical replicates of blood from a few donors (dated by TCRdb to about 2017). From its cysteine to its phenylalanine, the CDR3 spans 11 amino acids. Only the CDR3 DNA is retained, 33 bases long and in frame from the first base. V is clipped by 2 bases and J by 2 bases, and the sequence between their germline boundaries is 3 bases long. Via the germline V gene (reference sequence), CDR1 is GTSNPN and CDR2 SVGIG.

The chain employs TRBV30 and TRBJ1-1; the D gene assignment is ambiguous. The TCR originated in a human donor in good health. Source material: T cells isolated from PBMCs. The CDR3 corresponds to CAWSTNTEAFF. The DNA sequence is given as TGTGCCTGGAGTACAAACACTGAAGCTTTCTTT.